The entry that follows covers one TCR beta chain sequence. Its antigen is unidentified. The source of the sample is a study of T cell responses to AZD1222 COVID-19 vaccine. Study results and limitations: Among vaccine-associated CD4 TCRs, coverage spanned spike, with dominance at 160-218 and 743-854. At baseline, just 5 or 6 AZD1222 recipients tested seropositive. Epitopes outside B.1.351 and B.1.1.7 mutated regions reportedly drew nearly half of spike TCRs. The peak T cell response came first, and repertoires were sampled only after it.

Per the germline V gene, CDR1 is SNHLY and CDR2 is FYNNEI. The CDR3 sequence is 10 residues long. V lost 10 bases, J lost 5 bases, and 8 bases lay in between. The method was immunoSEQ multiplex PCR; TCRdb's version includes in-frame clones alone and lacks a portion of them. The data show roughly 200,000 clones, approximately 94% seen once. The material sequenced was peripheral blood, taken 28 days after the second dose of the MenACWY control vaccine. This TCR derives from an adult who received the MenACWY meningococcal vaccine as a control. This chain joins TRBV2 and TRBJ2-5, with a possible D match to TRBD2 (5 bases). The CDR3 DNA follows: TGTGCCACAAGAGGGGAGACCCAGTACTTC. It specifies CATRGETQYF. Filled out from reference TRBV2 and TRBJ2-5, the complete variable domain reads EPEVTQTPSHQVTQMGQEVILRCVPISNHLYFYWYRQILGQKVEFLVSFYNNEISEKSEIFDDQFSVERPDGSNFTLKIRSTKLEDSAMYFCATRGETQYFGPGTRLLVL.